Below are 27 T cell receptor beta chains sequenced from a single sample in a study of cytomegalovirus exposure and HLA in healthy donors. The table came from immunoSEQ multiplex PCR; TCRdb's copy has only in-frame clones and leaves some out. The sample carries over 120,000 clones, 90% recorded once. The sequencing sample was made of PBMCs. The receptors come from a woman aged 25 to 45 in good health and CMV-seropositive.

J is TRBJ1-4 and V is TRBV7-8, with unresolved D. Per germline, CDR1 SGHVS and CDR2 FQNEAQ. The germline V and J ends were trimmed by 0 bases and 6 bases, with 8 bases remaining between them. The CDR3 is 14 residues long. In DNA, the CDR3 is TGTGCCAGCAGCTTAGCCGGGAGGGATGAAAAACTGTTTTTT. Its protein product is CASSLAGRDEKLFF.

The rearrangement joins TRBV28 to TRBJ1-2; tentatively, D is TRBD1 (5 bases). This CDR3 is 14 amino acids long. CDR1 is MDHEN and CDR2 is SYDVKM in the germline V gene. V lost 4 bases, J lost 4 bases, and 13 bases lay in between. In nucleotides, the CDR3 is TGTGCCAGCAGTTCTCCAGGGCTCTTCTATGGCTACACCTTC. Protein sequence: CASSSPGLFYGYTF.

The chain combines TRBV15 with TRBJ2-7; TRBD1 is a possible D gene (6 bases). Germline CDR1 and CDR2: LNHNV and YYDKDF (reference sequence). The CDR3 covers 14 residues. Between the trimmed V and J ends, which lost 1 base and 3 bases, there was a span of 10 bases. The CDR3 is CATSRAGTIYEQYF. The CDR3 DNA is TGTGCCACCAGCAGAGCCGGGACAATCTACGAGCAGTACTTC.

The chain combines TRBV6-1 with TRBJ1-2; D call uncertain. This CDR3 has 14 amino acids. The V end lost 7 bases, the J end lost 0 bases, and 12 bases lay between the germline ends. Germline values: CDR1 MNHNS, CDR2 SASEGT. The CDR3 protein is CASTGFPANYGYTF. The CDR3 DNA reads as TGTGCCAGCACCGGGTTTCCCGCTAACTATGGCTACACCTTC.

The J gene is TRBJ2-2, the V gene TRBV5-1, with D unresolved. This CDR3 has 16 residues. Trimming stripped 0 bases from V and 2 bases from J, with 11 bases between. Looked up from germline, CDR1 is SGHRS and CDR2 is YFSETQ. CDR3 in DNA: TGCGCCAGCAGCTTGGAAGTAGTAGTTAACACCGGGGAGCTGTTTTTT. The encoded protein is CASSLEVVVNTGELFF.

V usage is TRBV11-2 and J usage is TRBJ2-7; 9 bases agree with TRBD1. V lost 4 bases and J lost 0; bases outside the gene matches: 7. This CDR3 contains 16 residues. The germline CDR1 and CDR2 sequences are SGHAT and FQNNGV. The DNA of the CDR3 is TGTGCCAGCAGCTCACTTAACAGGGGGCCCTCCTACGAGCAGTACTTC. Protein: CASSSLNRGPSYEQYF.

The V call is TRBV7-2, the J call TRBJ1-1, with 8 bases that match TRBD1. V lost 0 bases to trimming and J lost 4 bases; unmatched junction nucleotides: 7. The CDR3 contains 16 residues. CDR1 is SGHTA and CDR2 is FQGNSA in the germline V gene. As DNA, the CDR3 is TGTGCCAGCAGCTTAGCCCCAGGGGGCGGGGGCACTGAAGCTTTCTTT. Residues: CASSLAPGGGGTEAFF. The whole variable domain, filled in from reference TRBV7-2 and TRBJ1-1, reads GAGVSQSPSNKVTEKGKDVELRCDPISGHTALYWYRQSLGQGLEFLIYFQGNSAPDKSGLPSDRFSAERTGGSVSTLTIQRTQQEDSAVYLCASSLAPGGGGTEAFFGQGTRLTVV.

The rearrangement links TRBV21-1 to TRBJ1-2. TRBV21-1 is deemed a pseudogene. This CDR3 is 16 amino acids long. CDR3 in DNA: TGTGCCAGCAGCAAATCCCCGGAGGTCTTTGACTATGGCTACACCTTC. Translating it yields CASSKSPEVFDYGYTF.

The chain joins TRBV9 to TRBJ2-1; 13 positions match TRBD2. V dropped 3 bases and J dropped 3; count of bases not matched to a gene: 18. This CDR3 is 21 amino acids long. Germline V CDR1 and CDR2: SGDLS, YYNGEE. CDR3 DNA: TGTGCCAGCAGCGGCACCTCGGGGACTAGCGGGATGTCGATTAACTACAATGAGCAGTTCTTC. This gives the protein CASSGTSGTSGMSINYNEQFF.

The chain links TRBV7-9 to TRBJ1-6; 10 bases are a match to TRBD1. Per the germline V gene, CDR1 is SEHNR and CDR2 is FQNEAQ (reference sequence). The V segment lost 4 bases and the J segment 9 bases; nucleotides outside the gene matches: 3. This CDR3 is 14 amino acids long. This CDR3 is CASSSGQGSSPLHF. CDR3 nucleotide sequence: TGTGCCAGCAGCTCGGGACAGGGGTCTTCACCCCTCCACTTT.

This clone has more than one count but fewer than ten. This rearrangement joins TRBV29-1 to TRBJ2-2; weak D call: TRBD2 (5 bases). Per the germline V gene, CDR1 is SQVTM and CDR2 is ANQGSEA. The V end was cut by 5 bases, the J end by 2 bases, with 9 bases between. The CDR3 runs to 13 residues. The CDR3 loop is CSVRRTNTGELFF. The CDR3 DNA reads TGCAGCGTTCGGAGGACTAACACCGGGGAGCTGTTTTTT.

The chain couples TRBV25-1 to TRBJ1-4, with D uncertain. The V end was cut by 1 base, the J end by 0 bases, with 9 bases between. The CDR3 contains 16 residues. Germline values: CDR1 MGHDK, CDR2 SYGVNS. The CDR3 spells CASSESGLSTNEKLFF. The DNA for the CDR3 is TGTGCCAGCAGTGAATCTGGACTCTCAACTAATGAAAAACTGTTTTTT.

With respect to this clone: Germline is not matched at one junction end, which may reflect a read error. The chain is built from TRBV2 and TRBJ2-1; 16 nucleotides match TRBD2. The CDR3 consists of 15 residues. CDR1 is SNHLY, CDR2 FYNNEI, per germline. The DNA for the CDR3 is TGTGCCAGCAGCGAAGGGACTAGCGGGAGGGTTGAGCAGTTCTTC. Translated, it gives CASSEGTSGRVEQFF. Full variable domain (missing parts from reference TRBV2 and TRBJ2-1): EPEVTQTPSHQVTQMGQEVILRCVPISNHLYFYWYRQILGQKVEFLVSFYNNEISEKSEIFDDQFSVERPDGSNFTLKIRSTKLEDSAMYFCASSEGTSGRVEQFFGPGTRLTVL.

This clone was picked up one time. The V call is TRBV5-1, the J call TRBJ2-3; 11 bases are shared with TRBD2. The CDR3 is 17 amino acids. V shed 4 bases and J 6 bases; nucleotides not matched to a gene: 13. CDR1 and CDR2 (germline): SGHRS, YFSETQ. The CDR3 bases are TGCGCCAGCAGCAATACCCATAGCGGGAGGGCCCGGGATACGCAGTATTTT. This translates into CASSNTHSGRARDTQYF. Full variable domain (outside the CDR3, taken from reference TRBV5-1 and TRBJ2-3): KAGVTQTPRYLIKTRGQQVTLSCSPISGHRSVSWYQQTPGQGLQFLFEYFSETQRNKGNFPGRFSGRQFSNSRSEMNVSTLELGDSALYLCASSNTHSGRARDTQYFGPGTRLTVL.

The chain couples TRBV29-1 to TRBJ2-5, with 9 bases aligning to TRBD1. Unmatched junction bases numbered 10, after V lost 6 bases and J lost 5 bases. Germline V CDR1 and CDR2: SQVTM, ANQGSEA. The CDR3 loop spans 14 amino acids. CDR3 in amino acids: CSVVVLDRGETQYF. The CDR3 nucleotides are TGCAGCGTCGTCGTACTGGACAGGGGCGAGACCCAGTACTTC.

V is TRBV7-9 and J is TRBJ2-5; 13 nucleotides line up with TRBD2. This CDR3 has 15 residues. Germline V gene data show CDR1 as SEHNR and CDR2 as FQNEAQ (reference sequence). With V trimmed by 5 bases and J by 5 bases, 5 bases remained unmatched. DNA of the CDR3: TGTGCCAGCAGCCTCCAGACTAGCGGGAGGGAGACCCAGTACTTC. It is translated as CASSLQTSGRETQYF.

The genes are TRBV18 and TRBJ2-7; 7 nucleotides match TRBD1. The CDR3 totals 15 residues. The V gene's germline CDR1 is KGHSH and CDR2 LQKENI. V shed 3 bases, J shed 6 bases, and the junction held 11 bases outside the gene matches. CDR3 protein: CASSPGNRGNGEQYF. Here the CDR3 DNA reads TGTGCCAGCTCACCCGGGAACAGGGGAAACGGCGAGCAGTACTTC.

The chain recombines TRBV27 with TRBJ2-1, with 10 bases that match TRBD2. The CDR3 runs 14 residues. Germline CDR1 MNHEY, CDR2 SMNVEV (reference sequence). V gave up 4 bases and J gave up 7 bases; unmatched junction bases: 4. As DNA, the CDR3 is TGTGCCAGCAGTTCCCTAGCGGGAGAGAATGAGCAGTTCTTC. This codes for CASSSLAGENEQFF.

This chain joins TRBV6-1 and TRBJ1-5, with D possibly being TRBD1 (5 bases). V dropped 3 bases and J dropped 6 bases, with 12 bases sitting between them. CDR1 and CDR2 from the germline V gene are MNHNS and SASEGT. The CDR3 runs 14 residues. DNA of the CDR3: TGTGCCAGCAGTGAGGGGGGGATGGGTCAGCCCCAGCATTTT. It encodes CASSEGGMGQPQHF.

The J gene is TRBJ2-1, the V gene TRBV5-4; TRBD2 matches at 11 bases. V lost 4 bases, J lost 0 bases, and 6 bases stayed unmatched. The germline V gene has CDR1 SGHNT and CDR2 YYREEE (reference sequence). The CDR3 sequence is 17 residues long. The CDR3 loop is CASSVLAGASSYNEQFF. In DNA form, the CDR3 reads TGTGCCAGCAGCGTACTAGCGGGGGCGAGCTCCTACAATGAGCAGTTCTTC.

This chain uses TRBV29-1 with TRBJ2-7; TRBD2 matches at 8 bases. CDR3 length: 15 amino acids. Germline values: CDR1 SQVTM, CDR2 ANQGSEA. Germline trimming cut 7 bases from V and 3 bases from J; bases unmatched to any gene: 14. The CDR3 nucleotides read TGCAGCGCCCTACTACCCCGGGGGGGTTACTACGAGCAGTACTTC. This sequence encodes CSALLPRGGYYEQYF.

Only a few counts were recorded for this clone. This chain connects TRBV10-3 to TRBJ1-1; D is ambiguous. With 0 bases removed from V and 0 bases from J, the gap between germline ends came to 14 bases. Germline V gene sequence: CDR1 ENHRY, CDR2 SYGVKD. The CDR3 contains 17 residues. CDR3 in DNA: TGTGCCATCAGTGAGTCCTTAGCGGTTCCTATGAACACTGAAGCTTTCTTT. Amino acids: CAISESLAVPMNTEAFF.

Here the CDR3 reads CASLRGGVTDTQYF. The CDR3 DNA is TGTGCCAGCCTCCGTGGGGGGGTCACAGATACGCAGTATTTT. V usage is TRBV6-6 and J usage is TRBJ2-3; 7 bases map to TRBD2. The CDR3 has 14 amino acids. CDR1 is MNHNY and CDR2 is SVGAGI in the germline V gene (reference sequence). Trimming at V came to 8 bases and at J to 2 bases, leaving 7 bases not matched to a gene.

This clone was found a few times. This chain uses TRBV28 with TRBJ2-2; maybe TRBD1 (5 bases). This CDR3 has 15 residues. V was clipped by 5 bases and J by 4 bases, with 14 bases between them. Germline V CDR1 and CDR2: MDHEN, SYDVKM. CDR3 DNA sequence: TGTGCCAGCAGTATCCCAGGGTCGGGCACCGGGGAGCTGTTTTTT. Its protein is CASSIPGSGTGELFF.

This clone has just one count. This rearrangement joins TRBV11-2 to TRBJ1-2, with D hard to call. This CDR3 has 13 amino acids. V was pared by 3 bases and J by 5 bases, with 10 bases between. The V gene's germline CDR1 is SGHAT and CDR2 FQNNGV. The CDR3 region has the DNA TGTGCCAGCAGCTTGGAGTTGAGATATGGCTACACCTTC. Residues: CASSLELRYGYTF.

The rearrangement links TRBV9 to TRBJ2-2, with 7 bases that match TRBD1. With V trimmed by 0 bases and J by 5 bases, 7 bases remained unmatched. Germline assignment: CDR1 SGDLS and CDR2 YYNGEE. This CDR3 region has 16 residues. CDR3: CASSVDSGGRTGELFF. Here the CDR3 DNA reads TGTGCCAGCAGCGTAGATTCAGGGGGACGTACCGGGGAGCTGTTTTTT.

This chain uses TRBV27 with TRBJ2-1; the D is unclear. The V gene lost 2 bases and the J gene lost 8 bases, with 10 bases spanning the gap. CDR1 is MNHEY, CDR2 SMNVEV, per germline (reference sequence). CDR3 length: 13 residues. As DNA, the CDR3 is TGTGCCAGCAGTTTAACTGCCAGCGATGAGCAGTTCTTC. Its translation is CASSLTASDEQFF.